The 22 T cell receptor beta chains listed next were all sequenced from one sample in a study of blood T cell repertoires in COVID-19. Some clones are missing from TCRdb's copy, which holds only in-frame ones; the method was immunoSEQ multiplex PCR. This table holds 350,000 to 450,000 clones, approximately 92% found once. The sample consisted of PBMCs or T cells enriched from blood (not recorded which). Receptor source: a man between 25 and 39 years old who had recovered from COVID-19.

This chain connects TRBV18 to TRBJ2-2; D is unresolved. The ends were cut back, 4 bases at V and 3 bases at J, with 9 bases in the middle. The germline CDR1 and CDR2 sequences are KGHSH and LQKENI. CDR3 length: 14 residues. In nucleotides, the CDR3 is TGTGCCAGCTCACGAGACTCGTACACCGGGGAGCTGTTTTTT. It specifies CASSRDSYTGELFF.

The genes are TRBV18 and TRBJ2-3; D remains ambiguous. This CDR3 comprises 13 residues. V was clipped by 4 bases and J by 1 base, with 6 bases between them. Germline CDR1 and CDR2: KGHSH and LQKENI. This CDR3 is CASSLQGTDTQYF. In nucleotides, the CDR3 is TGTGCCAGCTCACTGCAGGGCACAGATACGCAGTATTTT.

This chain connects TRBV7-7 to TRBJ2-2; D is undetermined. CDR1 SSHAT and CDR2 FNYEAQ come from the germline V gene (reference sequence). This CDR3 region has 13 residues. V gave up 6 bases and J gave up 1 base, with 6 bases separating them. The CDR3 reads CASRPRNTGELFF. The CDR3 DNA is TGTGCCAGCAGGCCGCGGAACACCGGGGAGCTGTTTTTT.

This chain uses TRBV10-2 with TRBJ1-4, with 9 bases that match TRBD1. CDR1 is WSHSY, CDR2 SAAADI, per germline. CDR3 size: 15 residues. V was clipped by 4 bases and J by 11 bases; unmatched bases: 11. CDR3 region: CASSATGTGFAKLFF. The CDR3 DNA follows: TGCGCCAGCAGTGCCACCGGGACAGGGTTTGCGAAACTGTTTTTT.

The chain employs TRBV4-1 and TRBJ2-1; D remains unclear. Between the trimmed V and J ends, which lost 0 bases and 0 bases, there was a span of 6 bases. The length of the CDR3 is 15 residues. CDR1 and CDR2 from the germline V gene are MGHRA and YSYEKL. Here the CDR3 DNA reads TGCGCCAGCAGCCAAGATACCTACTCCTACAATGAGCAGTTCTTC. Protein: CASSQDTYSYNEQFF.

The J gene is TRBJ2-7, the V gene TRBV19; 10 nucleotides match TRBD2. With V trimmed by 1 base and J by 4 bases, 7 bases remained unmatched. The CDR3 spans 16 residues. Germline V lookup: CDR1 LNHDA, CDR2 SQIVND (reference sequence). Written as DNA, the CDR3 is TGTGCCAGTAGTATAGGGACTAGCGGCCTGAGTTACGAGCAGTACTTC. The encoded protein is CASSIGTSGLSYEQYF.

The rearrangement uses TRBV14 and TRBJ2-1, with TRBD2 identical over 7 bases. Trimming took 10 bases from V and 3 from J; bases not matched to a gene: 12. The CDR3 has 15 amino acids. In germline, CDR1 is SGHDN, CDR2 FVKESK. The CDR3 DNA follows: TGTGCCACCTCGACGGGAGGACGTGACTACAATGAGCAGTTCTTC. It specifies CATSTGGRDYNEQFF.

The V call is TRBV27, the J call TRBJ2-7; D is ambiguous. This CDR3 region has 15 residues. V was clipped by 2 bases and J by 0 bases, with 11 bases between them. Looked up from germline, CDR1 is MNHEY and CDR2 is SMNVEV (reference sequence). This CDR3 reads CASSLARPSSYEQYF. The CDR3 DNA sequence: TGTGCCAGCAGTTTAGCCAGACCTAGCTCCTACGAGCAGTACTTC.

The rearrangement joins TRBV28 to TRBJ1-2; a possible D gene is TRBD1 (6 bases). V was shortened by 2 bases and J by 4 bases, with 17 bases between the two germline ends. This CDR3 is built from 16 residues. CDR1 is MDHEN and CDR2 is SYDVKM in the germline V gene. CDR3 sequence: CASSLLVGGRGYGYTF. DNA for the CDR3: TGTGCCAGCAGTTTACTCGTTGGGGGCCGAGGCTATGGCTACACCTTC.

This CDR3 reads CASSLGVEGQGHTGELFF. The CDR3, as DNA: TGTGCCAGCAGCTTAGGAGTGGAGGGACAGGGGCACACCGGGGAGCTGTTTTTT. The chain uses TRBV7-8 and TRBJ2-2, with 10 bases that match TRBD1. CDR1 is SGHVS, CDR2 FQNEAQ, per germline. This CDR3 region has 18 residues. The junction had 8 bases not matched to a gene; V was cut back by 1 base and J by 3 bases.

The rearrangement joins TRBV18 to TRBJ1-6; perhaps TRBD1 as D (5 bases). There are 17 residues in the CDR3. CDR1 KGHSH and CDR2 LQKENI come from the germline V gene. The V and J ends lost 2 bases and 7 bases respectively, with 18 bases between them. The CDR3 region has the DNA TGTGCCAGCTCACCATTTTCGCCGACAGAGAAAAATTCACCCCTCCACTTT. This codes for CASSPFSPTEKNSPLHF.

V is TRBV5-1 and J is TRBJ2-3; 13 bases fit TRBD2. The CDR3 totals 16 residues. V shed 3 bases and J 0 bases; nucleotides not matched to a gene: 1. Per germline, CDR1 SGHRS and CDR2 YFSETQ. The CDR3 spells CASSSGLAGSTDTQYF. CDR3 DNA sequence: TGCGCCAGCAGCTCGGGACTAGCGGGAAGCACAGATACGCAGTATTTT.

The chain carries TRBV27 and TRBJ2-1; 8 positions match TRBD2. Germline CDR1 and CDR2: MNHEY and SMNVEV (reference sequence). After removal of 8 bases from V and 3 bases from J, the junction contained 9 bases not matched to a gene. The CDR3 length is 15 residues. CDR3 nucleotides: TGTGCCAGCCTCCCAGCGGGGGCGGGCTACAATGAGCAGTTCTTC. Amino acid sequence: CASLPAGAGYNEQFF.

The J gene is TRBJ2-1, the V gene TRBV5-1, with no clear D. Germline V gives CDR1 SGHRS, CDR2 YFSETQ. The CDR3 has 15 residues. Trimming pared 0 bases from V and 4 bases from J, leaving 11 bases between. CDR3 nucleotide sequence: TGCGCCAGCAGCTTGGGTAGCTCTGATTACAATGAGCAGTTCTTC. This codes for CASSLGSSDYNEQFF.

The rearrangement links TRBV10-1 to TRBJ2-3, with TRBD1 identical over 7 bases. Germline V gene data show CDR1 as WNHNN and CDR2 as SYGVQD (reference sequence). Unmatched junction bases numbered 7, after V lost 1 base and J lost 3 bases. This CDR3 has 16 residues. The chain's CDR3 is CASSEFAGGITDTQYF. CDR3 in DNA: TGCGCCAGCAGTGAGTTTGCAGGGGGAATTACAGATACGCAGTATTTT.

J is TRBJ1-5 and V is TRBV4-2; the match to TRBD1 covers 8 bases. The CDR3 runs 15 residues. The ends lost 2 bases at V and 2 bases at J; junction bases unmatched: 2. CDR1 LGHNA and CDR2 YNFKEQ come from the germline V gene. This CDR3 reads CASSQQGAGNQPQHF. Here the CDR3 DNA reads TGTGCCAGCAGCCAACAGGGGGCAGGCAATCAGCCCCAGCATTTT.

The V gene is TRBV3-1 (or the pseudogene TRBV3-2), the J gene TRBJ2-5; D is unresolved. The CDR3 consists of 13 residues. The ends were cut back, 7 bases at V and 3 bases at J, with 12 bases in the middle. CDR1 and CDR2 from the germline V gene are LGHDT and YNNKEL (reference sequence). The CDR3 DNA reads TGTGCCAGCACCCCAGAGTCAGAAGAGACCCAGTACTTC. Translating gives CASTPESEETQYF.

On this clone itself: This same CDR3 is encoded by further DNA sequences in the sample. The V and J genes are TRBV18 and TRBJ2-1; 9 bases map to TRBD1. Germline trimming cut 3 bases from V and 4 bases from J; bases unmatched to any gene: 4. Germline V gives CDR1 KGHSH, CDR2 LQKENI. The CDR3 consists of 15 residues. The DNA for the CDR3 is TGTGCCAGCTCACCTGGGACAGGGAGTTACAATGAGCAGTTCTTC. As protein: CASSPGTGSYNEQFF.

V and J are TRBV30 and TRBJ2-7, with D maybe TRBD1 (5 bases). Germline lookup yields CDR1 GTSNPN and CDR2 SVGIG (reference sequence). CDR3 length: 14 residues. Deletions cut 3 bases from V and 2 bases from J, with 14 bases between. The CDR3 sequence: CAWRPPGIPYEQYF. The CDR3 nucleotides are TGTGCCTGGAGACCCCCAGGGATTCCCTACGAGCAGTACTTC.

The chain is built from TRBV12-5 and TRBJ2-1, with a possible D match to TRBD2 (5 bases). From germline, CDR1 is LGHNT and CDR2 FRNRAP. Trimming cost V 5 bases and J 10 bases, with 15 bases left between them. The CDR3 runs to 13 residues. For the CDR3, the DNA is TGTGCTAGTGGTCCGGACGGACTGGGGGAGCAGTTCTTC. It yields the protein CASGPDGLGEQFF.

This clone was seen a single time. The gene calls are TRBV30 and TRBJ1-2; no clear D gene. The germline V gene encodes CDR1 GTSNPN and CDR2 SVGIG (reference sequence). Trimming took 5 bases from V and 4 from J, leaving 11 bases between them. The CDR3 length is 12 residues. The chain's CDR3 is CAWRSIGYGYTF. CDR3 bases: TGTGCCTGGCGGTCAATCGGCTATGGCTACACCTTC.

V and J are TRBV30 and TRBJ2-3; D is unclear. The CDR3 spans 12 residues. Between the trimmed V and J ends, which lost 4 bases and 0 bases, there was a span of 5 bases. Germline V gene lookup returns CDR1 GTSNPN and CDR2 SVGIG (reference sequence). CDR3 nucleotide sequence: TGTGCCTGGACAGGTAGCACAGATACGCAGTATTTT. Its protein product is CAWTGSTDTQYF.